This passage covers 10 T cell receptor beta chains from one sample sequenced in a study of blood T cell repertoires in COVID-19. Generated by immunoSEQ multiplex PCR, the TCRdb table keeps only in-frame clones and is missing some. The table records about 250,000 clones, around 81% of them present only once. Sequenced sample: PBMCs or T cells enriched from blood (not recorded which). The receptors come from a man aged 50 to 59 who had recovered from COVID-19.

This chain joins TRBV30 and TRBJ1-6; 7 nucleotides match TRBD1. Trimming cost V 4 bases and J 9 bases; bases outside gene matches: 6. The CDR3 loop spans 13 amino acids. Germline CDR1 GTSNPN, CDR2 SVGIG (reference sequence). The CDR3 DNA is TGTGCCTGGATAGGACAGGACGGTTCACCCCTCCACTTT. Translation gives CAWIGQDGSPLHF.

The count of this clone is one. The V gene is TRBV15, the J gene TRBJ2-3, with 10 bases identical to TRBD2. The CDR3 contains 15 residues. CDR1 and CDR2 (germline): LNHNV, YYDKDF (reference sequence). The V and J ends lost 3 bases and 3 bases, in that order; junction bases with no gene match: 3. The CDR3 nucleotides read TGTGCCACCAGCAGTCAACTAGCGGGGACAGATACGCAGTATTTT. Protein sequence: CATSSQLAGTDTQYF.

The rearrangement links TRBV2 to TRBJ1-5, with 9 bases identical to TRBD1. Germline loops: CDR1 SNHLY, CDR2 FYNNEI. Unmatched junction bases numbered 5, after V lost 4 bases and J lost 7 bases. CDR3 size: 14 residues. This CDR3 reads CASSVGQGWQPQHF. In nucleotides, the CDR3 is TGTGCCAGCAGTGTGGGACAGGGTTGGCAGCCCCAGCATTTT.

J is TRBJ2-5 and V is TRBV19; TRBD2 might be the D (6 bases). Trimming stripped 4 bases from V and 1 base from J, with 13 bases between. This CDR3 region has 15 residues. Germline loops: CDR1 LNHDA, CDR2 SQIVND (reference sequence). The CDR3 sequence is CASSTTGTGQETQYF. The CDR3 bases are TGTGCCAGTAGTACCACCGGGACTGGCCAAGAGACCCAGTACTTC.

This chain connects TRBV6-4 to TRBJ2-5, with 7 bases fitting TRBD2. The CDR3 runs 13 residues. From germline, CDR1 is MRHNA and CDR2 SNTAGT. Unmatched junction bases numbered 4, after V lost 4 bases and J lost 5 bases. The DNA of the CDR3 is TGTGCCAGCAGTGCCCTGCGGGGGGAGACCCAGTACTTC. Its protein is CASSALRGETQYF.

V and J are TRBV19 and TRBJ1-1; D gene uncertain. The CDR3 consists of 15 residues. With 7 bases removed from V and 3 bases from J, the gap between germline ends came to 18 bases. Per the germline V gene, CDR1 is LNHDA and CDR2 is SQIVND (reference sequence). CDR3 nucleotide sequence: TGTGCCAGTACCGCCCGGGGTCGCACATACACTGAAGCTTTCTTT. Amino acid sequence: CASTARGRTYTEAFF.

J is TRBJ1-4 and V is TRBV12-3 or TRBV12-4, with unresolved D. The CDR3 runs 13 residues. V lost 6 bases and J lost 3, with 8 bases in between. Written as DNA, the CDR3 is TGTGCCAGCAGCCCCCTGTCTAATGAAAAACTGTTTTTT. It codes for CASSPLSNEKLFF.

The chain has TRBV4-2 and TRBJ2-5; D is undetermined. V shed 4 bases and J shed 3 bases, with 12 bases lying between them. Germline V lookup: CDR1 LGHNA, CDR2 YNFKEQ. The length of the CDR3 is 14 residues. CDR3 amino acids: CASSPLASEETQYF. The CDR3 DNA follows: TGTGCCAGCAGCCCCTTGGCCTCAGAAGAGACCCAGTACTTC.

The V and J genes are TRBV27 and TRBJ1-2, with D perhaps matching TRBD1 (5 bases). This CDR3 is 17 amino acids long. With 7 bases removed from V and 0 bases from J, the gap between germline ends came to 21 bases. Germline loops: CDR1 MNHEY, CDR2 SMNVEV (reference sequence). This CDR3 reads CASISGRVLSTNYGYTF. The CDR3 DNA reads as TGTGCCAGCATCTCAGGGAGGGTTTTATCAACTAACTATGGCTACACCTTC.

This chain links TRBV4-3 with TRBJ2-3; a possible D gene is TRBD2 (5 bases). CDR3 size: 15 residues. CDR1 is LGHNA and CDR2 is YSLEER in the germline V gene. Trimming shortened V by 0 bases and J by 2 bases, and 9 bases separated the two germline ends. The CDR3 is CASSQDGEFTDTQYF. DNA for the CDR3: TGCGCCAGCAGCCAAGATGGGGAGTTCACAGATACGCAGTATTTT.